The sample holds many counts of the clone carrying this T cell receptor (beta chain). As yet, its antigen is unknown. The CDR3 length is 13 residues. The V gene lost 1 base and the J gene lost 4 bases, with 4 bases spanning the gap. These data come from a study of T-cell reconstitution after alpha-beta-depleted transplantation in children. Overall study results and limits: The main origin of T-cell counts and diversity one year after transplant was newly produced T cells. The high TCRbeta diversity at day 60 in some patients came from surviving recipient T cells and thymic progenitors. Alpha-beta T cells about two months after transplant reportedly derived from several hundred expanded graft clones.

Unique molecular identifiers were incorporated into the prepared TCRbeta library. In TCRdb, the PCR reads were re-called with MiXCR into one record per CDR3 protein. The sample has roughly 670,000 distinct CDR3 sequences; about 12% are singletons. Material: PBMCs, obtained before TCRalphabeta/CD19-depleted stem cell transplant. The sequence was collected from a girl aged 2 to 9 with congenital amegakaryocytic thrombocytopenia, due to receive a stem cell transplant. This sequence joins TRBV12-3 or TRBV12-4 and TRBJ1-4; no clear D gene. The CDR3 nucleotides read TGTGCCAGCAGTTTAGGGGGTAATGAAAAACTGTTTTTT. Amino acid sequence: CASSLGGNEKLFF.